A single sample is the source of the 20 T cell receptor beta chains below, sequenced in a study of blood T cell repertoires in COVID-19. Libraries were prepared by immunoSEQ multiplex PCR; TCRdb keeps only in-frame clonotypes and omits some of them. The sample contains about 60,000 clones, about 90% of which appear only once. Sequenced material: peripheral blood. Receptors were obtained from a human donor with acute or convalescent COVID-19. The donor label of this sample is uncertain.

In its sample, this clone was seen once. This rearrangement joins TRBV10-3 to TRBJ1-1, with D perhaps matching TRBD1 (5 bases). Germline V lookup: CDR1 ENHRY, CDR2 SYGVKD. The CDR3 length is 14 residues. Trimming took 4 bases from V and 1 from J, leaving 10 bases between them. The CDR3 reads CAISAVTANTEAFF. In DNA form, the CDR3 reads TGTGCCATCAGTGCGGTGACAGCGAACACTGAAGCTTTCTTT.

CDR3 DNA: TGTGCCAGCAGTCGGGACAGATCGAACACCGGGGAGCTGTTTTTT. Amino acid sequence: CASSRDRSNTGELFF. The chain employs TRBV6-5 and TRBJ2-2; TRBD1 aligns across 7 bases. This CDR3 contains 15 residues. J was trimmed by 0 bases and V by 5 bases; bases with no gene match: 3. Germline CDR1 and CDR2: MNHEY and SVGAGI.

This clone came up a few times. The chain employs TRBV10-1 and TRBJ1-5, with 7 bases matching TRBD1. V gave up 5 bases and J gave up 3 bases; unmatched junction bases: 7. The CDR3 totals 15 residues. Germline V CDR1 and CDR2: WNHNN, SYGVQD (reference sequence). CDR3 DNA sequence: TGCGCCAGCAGTACCGGGACAGCGGACAATCAGCCCCAGCATTTT. This codes for CASSTGTADNQPQHF.

J is TRBJ2-7 and V is TRBV9; 9 bases fit TRBD2. J lost 6 bases, V lost 4 bases, and 11 bases had no gene match. This CDR3 has 15 amino acids. From germline, CDR1 is SGDLS and CDR2 YYNGEE. The CDR3: CASSKYSGSTLEQYF. Written as DNA, the CDR3 is TGTGCCAGCAGCAAATATAGCGGGAGCACCCTCGAGCAGTACTTC.

This clone showed up just a few times. This chain links TRBV23-1 with TRBJ1-4; D is unclear. TRBV23-1 falls under the ORF class, with uncertain function. The V gene lost 0 bases and the J gene lost 0 bases, with 14 bases spanning the gap. The CDR3 loop spans 18 amino acids. The CDR3 DNA reads TGCGCCAGCAGTCAATCGGTAGGGAGGGAACCAACTAATGAAAAACTGTTTTTT. This sequence encodes CASSQSVGREPTNEKLFF.

V is TRBV20-1 and J is TRBJ2-7; 7 bases match TRBD1. Germline V gene data show CDR1 as DFQATT and CDR2 as SNEGSKA (reference sequence). V gave up 6 bases and J gave up 4 bases; unmatched junction bases: 3. CDR3 length equals 11 residues. CDR3 in DNA: TGCAGTGCCACGGGACAGTACGAGCAGTACTTC. Translating it yields CSATGQYEQYF.

This chain links TRBV9 with TRBJ2-3; D perhaps matches TRBD1 (6 bases). The CDR3 contains 15 residues. Germline V gene sequence: CDR1 SGDLS, CDR2 YYNGEE. Trimming shortened V by 2 bases and J by 2 bases, and 12 bases separated the two germline ends. CDR3 coding DNA: TGTGCCAGCAGCGTGGGGGCAACCTCCACAGATACGCAGTATTTT. Its translation is CASSVGATSTDTQYF.

The chain combines TRBV4-1 with TRBJ2-5, with 9 bases aligning to TRBD2. V dropped 1 base and J dropped 4; count of bases not matched to a gene: 7. The germline V gene encodes CDR1 MGHRA and CDR2 YSYEKL. The CDR3 has 16 residues. The CDR3 region has the DNA TGCGCCAGCAGCCAAGGGCTGCGGGGGGGCCGAGAGACCCAGTACTTC. Its protein product is CASSQGLRGGRETQYF.

The rearrangement links TRBV2 to TRBJ2-5; TRBD2 agrees at 9 bases. The CDR3 is 14 amino acids. Germline trimming cut 7 bases from V and 7 bases from J; bases unmatched to any gene: 10. CDR1 SNHLY and CDR2 FYNNEI come from the germline V gene. CDR3 sequence reads: CASTPGLAGGTQYF. The CDR3 nucleotides are TGTGCCAGCACCCCGGGACTAGCAGGGGGGACCCAGTACTTC.

The rearrangement joins TRBV27 to TRBJ2-2; D may be TRBD2 (6 bases). Trimming removed 7 bases at V and 5 bases at J, with 14 bases between. Germline CDR1 and CDR2: MNHEY and SMNVEV (reference sequence). CDR3 length equals 14 residues. CDR3 sequence (DNA): TGTGCCAGCATTGGGGGAGGCAGGACCGGGGAGCTGTTTTTT. This codes for CASIGGGRTGELFF.

The rearrangement links TRBV4-1 to TRBJ1-2, with D maybe TRBD1 (6 bases). Germline values: CDR1 MGHRA, CDR2 YSYEKL. V dropped 3 bases and J dropped 6 bases, with 20 bases sitting between them. This CDR3 region has 16 residues. The CDR3 reads CASSQGAARTADGYTF. DNA for the CDR3: TGCGCCAGCAGCCAGGGGGCCGCCAGGACTGCCGATGGCTACACCTTC.

The V gene is TRBV10-1, the J gene TRBJ1-1, with D perhaps matching TRBD1 (6 bases). Looked up from germline, CDR1 is WNHNN and CDR2 is SYGVQD (reference sequence). The CDR3 runs 13 residues. V lost 6 bases and J 1 base, leaving 9 bases between the germline ends. CDR3 DNA sequence: TGCGCCAGCAGCTTGACAGGGAACACTGAAGCTTTCTTT. The encoded protein is CASSLTGNTEAFF.

The rearrangement joins TRBV2 to TRBJ2-7; 10 bases match TRBD1. CDR3 length equals 13 residues. V gave up 5 bases and J gave up 6 bases; unmatched junction bases: 4. CDR1 is SNHLY and CDR2 is FYNNEI in the germline V gene. The CDR3 sequence is CASSWDRGGEQYV. The CDR3 nucleotides are TGTGCCAGCAGTTGGGACAGGGGAGGCGAGCAGTACGTC.

The rearrangement joins TRBV6-5 to TRBJ1-4; 7 nucleotides line up with TRBD1. V trimming: 2 bases; J trimming: 8 bases; junction bases outside the gene matches: 5. Germline V gene sequence: CDR1 MNHEY, CDR2 SVGAGI. The CDR3 is 14 residues long. The CDR3 loop reads CASSYRGQSEKLFF. CDR3 nucleotide sequence: TGTGCCAGCAGTTACCGGGGACAGTCGGAAAAACTGTTTTTT.

The chain recombines TRBV28 with TRBJ1-1; TRBD1 is a possible D gene (5 bases). This CDR3 region has 12 residues. V dropped 8 bases and J dropped 6 bases, with 13 bases sitting between them. CDR1 and CDR2 from the germline V gene are MDHEN and SYDVKM. CDR3 sequence: CASHRSLAEAFF. The CDR3 DNA follows: TGTGCCAGCCACAGGAGCCTCGCTGAAGCTTTCTTT. Full variable domain (rest looked up from reference TRBV28 and TRBJ1-1): DVKVTQSSRYLVKRTGEKVFLECVQDMDHENMFWYRQDPGLGLRLIYFSYDVKMKEKGDIPEGYSVSREKKERFSLILESASTNQTSMYLCASHRSLAEAFFGQGTRLTVV.

The chain joins TRBV19 to TRBJ1-2; D gene ambiguous. Germline CDR1 LNHDA, CDR2 SQIVND (reference sequence). V gave up 4 bases and J gave up 4 bases, with 16 bases separating them. CDR3 size: 15 residues. CDR3 nucleotide sequence: TGTGCCAGTAGTACCCGAGGAGGCCTTCCCTATGGCTACACCTTC. This gives the protein CASSTRGGLPYGYTF.

The rearrangement joins TRBV3-1 (or the pseudogene TRBV3-2) to TRBJ2-4; 9 bases fit TRBD1. CDR3 length: 15 residues. Germline V gives CDR1 LGHDT, CDR2 YNNKEL (reference sequence). V gave up 4 bases and J gave up 6 bases; unmatched junction bases: 7. In DNA, the CDR3 is TGTGCCAGCAGCCCCGGGACAGGGAGAGGAAACATTCAGTACTTC. It is translated as CASSPGTGRGNIQYF.

The chain joins TRBV27 to TRBJ1-2; TRBD1 might be the D (5 bases). This CDR3 has 14 amino acids. Germline CDR1 is MNHEY and CDR2 is SMNVEV (reference sequence). V was shortened by 2 bases and J by 7 bases, with 14 bases between the two germline ends. The CDR3 reads CASSLGGGAGGYTF. The CDR3 DNA is TGTGCCAGCAGTTTAGGTGGAGGGGCGGGTGGCTACACCTTC.

This clone was found once. The gene calls are TRBV10-3 and TRBJ1-1; 8 bases match TRBD1. The CDR3 runs to 13 residues. Looked up from germline, CDR1 is ENHRY and CDR2 is SYGVKD. CDR3 DNA: TGTGCAATCGCACCGACAGGGGACACTGAAGCTTTCTTT. Translated: CAIAPTGDTEAFF.

The chain is built from TRBV18 and TRBJ1-2; a possible D gene is TRBD1 (5 bases). Per germline, CDR1 KGHSH and CDR2 LQKENI. Trimming left V 0 bases short and J 2 bases short, with 7 bases between. The CDR3 is 14 residues long. This CDR3 is CASSPPGGNYGYTF. CDR3 DNA: TGTGCCAGCTCACCACCGGGGGGAAACTATGGCTACACCTTC.